This section outlines one T cell receptor (beta chain) sequence together with its context. The source of the sample is a study of CD8 T cells in Susac syndrome. Study in general: Each patient with Susac syndrome, at the time of blood draw, was therapy-naive, on corticosteroids, or on intravenous immunoglobulin alone.

The RNA input was about 0.5 to 1 ug, and it was reverse transcribed with random hexamers. Amplification of TCR beta CDR3 used immunoSEQ multiplex PCR across 54 Vbeta and 13 Jbeta. TCRdb ran MiXCR on the immunoSEQ multiplex PCR reads and lists one entry per CDR3 protein. Of approximately 94,000 distinct CDR3 sequences in the sample, 95% are singletons; the top ten hold approximately 0.3%. The CDR3 runs to 15 residues. The J segment lost 5 bases and the V segment lost 8 bases, leaving 9 bases of the junction unmatched. The germline gives CDR1 KGHSH, CDR2 LQKENI. TEMRA cells were FACS-enriched and CD8+ and CD4+ T cells negatively isolated.

V and J are TRBV18 and TRBJ2-2, with 9 bases lining up with TRBD1. The sequencing sample was made of CD8+ T cells from PBMCs. This TCR was sampled from a human donor with Susac syndrome. The CDR3 region has the DNA TGTGCCAGCACCCGGACAGGGGAGGCGACCGGGGAGCTGTTTTTT. It specifies CASTRTGEATGELFF.